This TCR beta chain stems from a study of blood T cell repertoires in COVID-19. About the study: PBMCs, B-cell-depleted T cells, or T cells provided the cDNA or gDNA that made up the material.

The CDR3 is made up of 13 amino acids. J gave up 2 bases and V 4 bases, and 1 base lay outside the gene matches. Repertoires were generated with immunoSEQ multiplex PCR, while TCRdb's copy carries only in-frame clones and drops some. The repertoire holds 200,000 to 250,000 clones, with 70% to 85% as singletons. Input material: PBMCs or T cells enriched from blood (not recorded which). This sequence originates from a woman aged 55 to 70 who had recovered from COVID-19. The V and J genes are TRBV12-3 or TRBV12-4 and TRBJ2-5; 7 bases match TRBD1. In DNA, the CDR3 is TGTGCCAGCAGTTACAGGGGACAAGAGACCCAGTACTTC. As protein: CASSYRGQETQYF.